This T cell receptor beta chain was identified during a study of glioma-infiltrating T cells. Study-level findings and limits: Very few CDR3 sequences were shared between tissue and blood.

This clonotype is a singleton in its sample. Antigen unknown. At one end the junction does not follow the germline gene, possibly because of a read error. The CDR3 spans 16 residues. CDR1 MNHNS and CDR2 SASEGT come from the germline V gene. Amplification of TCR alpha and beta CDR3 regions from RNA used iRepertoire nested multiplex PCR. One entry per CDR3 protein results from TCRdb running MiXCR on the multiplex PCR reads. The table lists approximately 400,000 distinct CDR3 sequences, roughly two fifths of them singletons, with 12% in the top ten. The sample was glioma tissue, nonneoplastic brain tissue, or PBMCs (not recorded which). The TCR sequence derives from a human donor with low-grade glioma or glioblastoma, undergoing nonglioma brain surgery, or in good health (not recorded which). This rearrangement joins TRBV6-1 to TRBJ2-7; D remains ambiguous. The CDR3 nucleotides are TGTGCCATCAGTGAGCCAGGTCGGGTGGGCTCCTACGAGCAGTACTTC. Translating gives CAISEPGRVGSYEQYF.